This T cell receptor (beta chain) was profiled in a study of blood T cell repertoires in COVID-19. Study-level background: Both acute and convalescent COVID-19 samples were obtained from the United States, Italy and Spain.

Using immunoSEQ multiplex PCR, the repertoire was profiled, and TCRdb retains in-frame clones only, with some absent. The sample lists 200,000 or so clones; 86% were seen once. V lost 0 bases, J lost 6 bases, and 18 bases lay in between. Germline V gives CDR1 SGHDN, CDR2 FVKESK. The CDR3 has 16 amino acids. The sequence was obtained from a woman between 40 and 50 years old with acute COVID-19. The sample taken for sequencing was PBMCs or T cells enriched from blood (not recorded which). This chain links TRBV14 with TRBJ2-7; TRBD2 might be the D (7 bases). This chain's CDR3 is CASSQDWGGARTEQYF. The CDR3 nucleotides are TGTGCCAGCAGCCAAGATTGGGGGGGCGCTAGGACCGAGCAGTACTTC.